The 29 T cell receptor beta chains given below trace back to one sample, sequenced in a study of identical twins. TCRdb processed the 5' RACE reads anew with MiXCR; each CDR3 protein has one entry. This repertoire shows about 340,000 distinct CDR3 sequences, 9% to 15% found once; its top ten account for just over 7%. This sample also appeared in a second study, on yellow fever vaccine responses in identical twins.

Sequencing was carried out using CD8+ T cells sorted from blood. The receptors come from a young woman in good health.

V is TRBV7-9 and J is TRBJ2-1; 9 bases are shared with TRBD2. Germline V gene sequence: CDR1 SEHNR, CDR2 FQNEAQ (reference sequence). The V and J ends lost 3 bases and 0 bases, in that order; junction bases with no gene match: 6. This CDR3 has 17 residues. CDR3 in DNA: TGTGCCAGCAGCTTCCCCCATAGCGGGAGCTCCTACAATGAGCAGTTCTTC. Translating gives CASSFPHSGSSYNEQFF.

The table lists this clonotype with a few counts. The chain recombines TRBV27 with TRBJ2-1; no clear D. The CDR3 totals 15 residues. CDR1 and CDR2 (germline): MNHEY, SMNVEV (reference sequence). V was cut by 0 bases and J by 5 bases, with 11 bases left in between. CDR3 sequence reads: CASSLSVLSNNEQFF. The CDR3 nucleotides read TGTGCCAGCAGTTTATCTGTGCTGTCGAACAATGAGCAGTTCTTC.

There are many counts of this clonotype. J is TRBJ2-5 and V is TRBV20-1, with D maybe TRBD1 (5 bases). V was trimmed by 6 bases and J by 1 base, leaving 18 bases between them. This CDR3 is 15 amino acids long. Germline V lookup: CDR1 DFQATT, CDR2 SNEGSKA (reference sequence). CDR3 in DNA: TGCAGTGCAAACACACAGGAATCCCTCCAAGAGACCCAGTACTTC. Translating gives CSANTQESLQETQYF.

This clonotype occurred many times. The chain employs TRBV9 and TRBJ2-5, with 7 bases lining up with TRBD1. In germline, CDR1 is SGDLS, CDR2 YYNGEE. V was clipped by 7 bases and J by 2 bases; unmatched bases: 2. The CDR3 length is 12 residues. CDR3 coding DNA: TGTGCCAGCGGGACAGAACAAGAGACCCAGTACTTC. Protein sequence: CASGTEQETQYF.

This clonotype was seen more than once but under ten times. V gene TRBV7-6 combines with J gene TRBJ2-2; 11 nucleotides agree with TRBD2. V lost 7 bases and J lost 3; bases outside the gene matches: 13. CDR1 is SGHVS, CDR2 FNYEAQ, per germline. This CDR3 has 18 amino acids. CDR3 bases: TGTGCCAGCACCTTGGATAGCGGGAGGGCCTTGGACACCGGGGAGCTGTTTTTT. Amino acid sequence: CASTLDSGRALDTGELFF. Variable domain in full (rest from reference TRBV7-6 and TRBJ2-2): GAGVSQSPRYKVTKRGQDVALRCDPISGHVSLYWYRQALGQGPEFLTYFNYEAQQDKSGLPNDRFSAERPEGSISTLTIQRTEQRDSAMYRCASTLDSGRALDTGELFFGEGSRLTVL.

The chain recombines TRBV6-1 with TRBJ2-7; D remains ambiguous. The length of the CDR3 is 14 residues. Germline CDR1 MNHNS, CDR2 SASEGT. Trimming stripped 6 bases from V and 7 bases from J, with 19 bases between. The CDR3 nucleotides are TGTGCCAGCAGGAAGAGCACCACAACTGGGGAGCAGTACGTC. It codes for CASRKSTTTGEQYV.

In its sample, this clonotype was seen many times. The V and J genes are TRBV27 and TRBJ2-3, with 9 bases lining up with TRBD1. V trimming: 6 bases; J trimming: 3 bases; junction bases outside the gene matches: 7. This CDR3 has 15 amino acids. CDR1 and CDR2 (germline): MNHEY, SMNVEV (reference sequence). The CDR3 bases are TGTGCCAGCAGACAAAACAGGGGGCGGACAGATACGCAGTATTTT. Amino acid sequence: CASRQNRGRTDTQYF.

The J gene is TRBJ2-5, the V gene TRBV5-1; 8 nucleotides match TRBD2. The germline V gene encodes CDR1 SGHRS and CDR2 YFSETQ. V lost 0 bases and J lost 0; bases outside the gene matches: 4. This CDR3 has 16 amino acids. In DNA form, the CDR3 reads TGCGCCAGCAGCTTGGGCCAACTAGCGGACCAAGAGACCCAGTACTTC. Amino acids: CASSLGQLADQETQYF.

The chain recombines TRBV6-1 with TRBJ2-7; 14 bases align to TRBD2. V shed 6 bases and J 7 bases; nucleotides not matched to a gene: 14. This CDR3 comprises 17 residues. From germline, CDR1 is MNHNS and CDR2 SASEGT. The DNA for the CDR3 is TGTGCCAGCAGCCCGATAAAGGGACTAGCGGGAGCTGATGAGCAGTACTTC. Protein sequence: CASSPIKGLAGADEQYF.

This clonotype was counted only a few times. The rearrangement uses TRBV6-1 and TRBJ2-5; D might be TRBD1 (5 bases). The germline V gene encodes CDR1 MNHNS and CDR2 SASEGT. Trimming took off 5 bases at V and 5 bases at J, with 12 bases between the two ends. This CDR3 has 13 residues. CDR3 in amino acids: CASSPLRGETQYF. In DNA form, the CDR3 reads TGTGCCAGCAGTCCTCTAAGGGGTGAGACCCAGTACTTC.

In this sample, this clonotype turned up many times. The chain couples TRBV12-3 or TRBV12-4 to TRBJ1-6; D might be TRBD1 (5 bases). V was cut by 1 base and J by 2 bases, with 9 bases left in between. CDR3 length equals 16 residues. The CDR3 loop reads CASSLGQGAYNSPLHF. CDR3 DNA sequence: TGTGCCAGCAGTTTAGGGCAGGGTGCCTATAATTCACCCCTCCACTTT.

At least ten counts were recorded for this clonotype. The chain employs TRBV20-1 and TRBJ2-3, with D possibly TRBD1 on 5 matching bases. The CDR3 covers 12 residues. In germline, CDR1 is DFQATT, CDR2 SNEGSKA (reference sequence). Here the CDR3 reads CSAQGSTDTQYF. As DNA, the CDR3 is TGCAGCGCCCAGGGTAGCACAGATACGCAGTATTTT.

The rearrangement uses TRBV29-1 and TRBJ2-1; D not resolved. This CDR3 contains 11 residues. The germline V gene has CDR1 SQVTM and CDR2 ANQGSEA. Trimming left V 3 bases short and J 9 bases short, with 9 bases between. In DNA, the CDR3 is TGCAGCGTTGAGCTAGTGGCTGAGCAGTTCTTC. This translates into CSVELVAEQFF.

The table lists this clonotype with a few counts. This chain joins TRBV29-1 and TRBJ1-2, with TRBD1 identical over 9 bases. There are 13 residues in the CDR3. CDR1 and CDR2 from the germline V gene are SQVTM and ANQGSEA. The V and J ends lost 5 bases and 4 bases, in that order; junction bases with no gene match: 5. The CDR3 is CSVIQGAGYGYTF. The CDR3 DNA reads TGCAGCGTTATACAGGGGGCTGGCTATGGCTACACCTTC.

The rearrangement links TRBV12-3 or TRBV12-4 to TRBJ1-2, with 8 bases aligning to TRBD1. The V segment lost 2 bases and the J segment 7 bases; nucleotides outside the gene matches: 9. The length of the CDR3 is 15 residues. Here the CDR3 reads CASSLFGQGESGYTF. CDR3 in DNA: TGTGCCAGCAGTTTATTCGGACAGGGTGAGAGTGGCTACACCTTC.

This clonotype was picked up a small number of times. The V gene is TRBV20-1, the J gene TRBJ2-3; the D gene is possibly TRBD1 (5 bases). The CDR3 consists of 13 residues. Germline CDR1 and CDR2: DFQATT and SNEGSKA (reference sequence). The CDR3 bases are TGCAGAGGACAAGACTTTAGCACAGATACGCAGTATTTT. Encoded protein: CRGQDFSTDTQYF.

V and J are TRBV19 and TRBJ2-4, with TRBD1 matching 7 bases. The CDR3 totals 17 residues. The germline gives CDR1 LNHDA, CDR2 SQIVND (reference sequence). V shed 11 bases and J 0 bases; nucleotides not matched to a gene: 16. Here the CDR3 reads CAGYTGTATLAKNIQYF. The CDR3 region has the DNA TGTGCCGGATATACCGGGACAGCCACACTAGCCAAAAACATTCAGTACTTC.

This clonotype was counted between two and nine times. CDR3 nucleotide sequence: TGCGCCAGCAGCCAGGGCAGGGCGACAGATACGCAGTATTTT. The encoded protein is CASSQGRATDTQYF. J is TRBJ2-3 and V is TRBV4-1; D is perhaps TRBD1 (5 bases). Looked up from germline, CDR1 is MGHRA and CDR2 is YSYEKL. V lost 3 bases to trimming and J lost 3 bases, with 10 bases between them. This CDR3 comprises 14 residues.

This clonotype appeared a few times. V and J are TRBV29-1 and TRBJ1-5; 8 bases fit TRBD1. The CDR3 runs 14 residues. Per germline, CDR1 SQVTM and CDR2 ANQGSEA. Unmatched junction bases numbered 11, after V lost 7 bases and J lost 6 bases. Here the CDR3 DNA reads TGCAGCGCCCTGGACAGGGAGAAGCTTCAGCCCCAGCATTTT. Translating it yields CSALDREKLQPQHF.

The chain recombines TRBV24-1 with TRBJ2-7, with 8 bases lining up with TRBD2. Germline trimming cut 4 bases from V and 5 bases from J; bases unmatched to any gene: 12. CDR3 length: 16 residues. Germline lookup yields CDR1 KGHDR and CDR2 SFDVKD. The CDR3: CATSEGGAGVSHEQYF. The CDR3 nucleotides read TGTGCCACCAGTGAGGGCGGAGCGGGAGTTTCCCACGAGCAGTACTTC.

The table lists this clonotype with a few counts. In nucleotides, the CDR3 is TGTGCCAGCAGCTACCGACAGGGGAGCGGCAATCAGCCCCAGCATTTT. This codes for CASSYRQGSGNQPQHF. This chain joins TRBV7-7 and TRBJ1-5; 8 positions agree with TRBD1. The CDR3 is 16 residues long. V was pared by 4 bases and J by 2 bases, with 7 bases of the junction left unmatched. Looked up from germline, CDR1 is SSHAT and CDR2 is FNYEAQ (reference sequence).

The chain carries TRBV27 and TRBJ1-2; D is perhaps TRBD1 (5 bases). From germline, CDR1 is MNHEY and CDR2 SMNVEV (reference sequence). CDR3 length equals 15 residues. V lost 4 bases, J lost 4 bases, and 16 bases lay in between. The CDR3 DNA sequence: TGTGCCAGCAGTTCGCTCCTCGGGGGTGCCTATGGCTACACCTTC. Translation: CASSSLLGGAYGYTF.

The chain links TRBV2 to TRBJ2-7; TRBD1 might be the D (6 bases). Trimming left V 9 bases short and J 0 bases short, with 18 bases between. The germline gives CDR1 SNHLY, CDR2 FYNNEI. The CDR3 runs to 15 residues. DNA for the CDR3: TGTGCCAGTCCTAGGGGGAAAGGGAGCTCCTACGAGCAGTACTTC. This sequence encodes CASPRGKGSSYEQYF.

This clonotype was picked up a small number of times. The V gene is TRBV20-1, the J gene TRBJ2-3; the D gene is possibly TRBD2 (6 bases). Trimming took 6 bases from V and 2 from J, leaving 18 bases between them. The CDR3 contains 15 residues. The V gene's germline CDR1 is DFQATT and CDR2 SNEGSKA (reference sequence). For the CDR3, the DNA is TGCAGTGCCGAGAGGGACTCTGAGGTCACAGATACGCAGTATTTT. It translates to CSAERDSEVTDTQYF.

The V and J genes are TRBV28 and TRBJ2-3; D is ambiguous. There are 13 residues in the CDR3. CDR1 and CDR2 (germline): MDHEN, SYDVKM. V dropped 2 bases and J dropped 2 bases, with 5 bases sitting between them. The DNA for the CDR3 is TGTGCCAGCAGTTTAGCGTACACAGATACGCAGTATTTT. It codes for CASSLAYTDTQYF. Complete variable domain (other parts from reference TRBV28 and TRBJ2-3): DVKVTQSSRYLVKRTGEKVFLECVQDMDHENMFWYRQDPGLGLRLIYFSYDVKMKEKGDIPEGYSVSREKKERFSLILESASTNQTSMYLCASSLAYTDTQYFGPGTRLTVL.

The J gene is TRBJ2-7, the V gene TRBV18; D is possibly TRBD1 (6 bases). The V and J ends lost 3 bases and 3 bases respectively, with 15 bases between them. Germline loops: CDR1 KGHSH, CDR2 LQKENI. CDR3 size: 15 residues. In DNA, the CDR3 is TGTGCCAGCTCACCTCTGGGACAAGTCGGCTACGAGCAGTACTTC. Residues: CASSPLGQVGYEQYF.

This clonotype was detected a few times. The chain couples TRBV10-3 to TRBJ2-5, with 11 bases lining up with TRBD2. This CDR3 is built from 16 residues. Germline trimming cut 6 bases from V and 0 bases from J; bases unmatched to any gene: 6. The V gene's germline CDR1 is ENHRY and CDR2 SYGVKD. In nucleotides, the CDR3 is TGTGCCATCAGCGAGGGACTAGCGGAGAACCAAGAGACCCAGTACTTC. Translated, it gives CAISEGLAENQETQYF.

This clonotype showed up just a few times. The chain has TRBV9 and TRBJ2-7; D possibly uses TRBD1 or TRBD2 (5 bases each). The CDR3 extends over 17 amino acids. Trimming took off 1 base at V and 3 bases at J, with 20 bases between the two ends. In germline, CDR1 is SGDLS, CDR2 YYNGEE. CDR3 residues: CASSVRGDVFRVYEQYF. As DNA, the CDR3 is TGTGCCAGCAGCGTAAGAGGGGACGTCTTCCGAGTCTACGAGCAGTACTTC.

This clonotype has only a few counts. V usage is TRBV28 and J usage is TRBJ2-3; D gene ambiguous. The CDR3 is 13 amino acids. With 10 bases removed from V and 3 bases from J, the gap between germline ends came to 14 bases. Per the germline V gene, CDR1 is MDHEN and CDR2 is SYDVKM. The CDR3 nucleotides read TGTGCCACTGCGTTCAGGTTAACAGATACGCAGTATTTT. Translation gives CATAFRLTDTQYF.